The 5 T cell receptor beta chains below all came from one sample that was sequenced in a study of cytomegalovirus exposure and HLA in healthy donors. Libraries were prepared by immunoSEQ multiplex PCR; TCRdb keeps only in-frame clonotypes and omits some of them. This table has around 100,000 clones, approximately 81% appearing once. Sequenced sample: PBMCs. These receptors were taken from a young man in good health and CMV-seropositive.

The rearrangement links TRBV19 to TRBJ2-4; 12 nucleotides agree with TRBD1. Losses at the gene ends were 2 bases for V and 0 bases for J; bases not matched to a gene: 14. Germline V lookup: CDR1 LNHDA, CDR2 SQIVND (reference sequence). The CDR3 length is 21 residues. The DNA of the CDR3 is TGTGCCAGTAGTATACGTTCGTTTCGGGGACAGGGGGCATCAGCCAAAAACATTCAGTACTTC. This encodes CASSIRSFRGQGASAKNIQYF.

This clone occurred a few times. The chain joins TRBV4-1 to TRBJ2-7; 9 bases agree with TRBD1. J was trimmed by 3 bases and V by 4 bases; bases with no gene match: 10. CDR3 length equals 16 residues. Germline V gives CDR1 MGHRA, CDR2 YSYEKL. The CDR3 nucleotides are TGCGCCAGCAGCCGCCCGACCGGGACAGGGTTCTACGAGCAGTACTTC. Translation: CASSRPTGTGFYEQYF.

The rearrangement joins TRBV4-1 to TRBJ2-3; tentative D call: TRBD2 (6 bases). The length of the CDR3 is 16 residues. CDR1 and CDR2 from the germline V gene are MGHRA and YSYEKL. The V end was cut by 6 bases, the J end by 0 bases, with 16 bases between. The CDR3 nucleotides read TGCGCCAGCAGAAGAGTGGGGGGACTTAGCACAGATACGCAGTATTTT. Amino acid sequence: CASRRVGGLSTDTQYF.

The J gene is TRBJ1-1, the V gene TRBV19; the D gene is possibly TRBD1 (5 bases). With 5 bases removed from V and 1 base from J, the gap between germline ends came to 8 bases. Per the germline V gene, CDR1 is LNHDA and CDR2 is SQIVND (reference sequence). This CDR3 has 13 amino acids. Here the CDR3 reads CASSQGKNTEAFF. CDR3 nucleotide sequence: TGTGCCAGTAGTCAGGGAAAGAACACTGAAGCTTTCTTT.

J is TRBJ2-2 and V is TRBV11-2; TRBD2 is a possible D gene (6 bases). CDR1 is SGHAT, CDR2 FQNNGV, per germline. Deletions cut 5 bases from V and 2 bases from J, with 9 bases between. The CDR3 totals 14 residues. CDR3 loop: CASSVGLNTGELFF. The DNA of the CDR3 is TGTGCCAGCAGCGTGGGACTCAACACCGGGGAGCTGTTTTTT.